This paragraph reports one T cell receptor beta chain. This CDR3 is built from 16 residues. Germline assignment: CDR1 SGHRS and CDR2 YFSETQ. Germline trimming cut 4 bases from V and 4 bases from J; bases unmatched to any gene: 10. These data are taken from a study of blood T cell repertoires in COVID-19. Study in general: COVID-19 samples collected from the United States, Italy and Spain covered acute and convalescent phases. The analysed material was cDNA or gDNA that came from T cells, B-cell-depleted T cells, or PBMCs.

Authors' methods: Amplification of reference gene primers was used by the study to estimate nucleated cell counts. The table came from immunoSEQ multiplex PCR; TCRdb's copy has only in-frame clones and leaves some out. The DNA was the basis for D and trimming; V, J and clone size are from that table. The table includes about 100,000 clones, about 90% detected once. The receptor was isolated from a human donor in a cohort sampled during active COVID-19. The sequencing input was peripheral blood. The rearrangement joins TRBV5-1 to TRBJ1-1, with 10 bases that match TRBD1. This CDR3 reads CASSPRQGAGVTEAFF. The DNA for the CDR3 is TGCGCCAGCAGCCCTCGACAGGGGGCAGGAGTCACTGAAGCTTTCTTT.